This TCR beta chain was documented in a study of blood T cell repertoires in COVID-19. About the study: Some COVID-19 samples were acute and others convalescent; all came from the United States, Italy and Spain.

Germline lookup yields CDR1 MNHEY and CDR2 SVGAGI. V was trimmed by 7 bases and J by 2 bases, leaving 12 bases between them. The CDR3 loop spans 13 amino acids. Measured with immunoSEQ multiplex PCR; TCRdb has only the in-frame clones, and not every one. The sample has approximately 240,000 clones, roughly three quarters seen once. The chain is built from TRBV6-5 and TRBJ2-7, with a weak D call TRBD1 (6 bases). The sequence was collected from a woman aged 40 to 55 with active or convalescent COVID-19. Sequencing used peripheral blood. CDR3 region: CASTNRATYEQYF. CDR3 sequence (DNA): TGTGCCAGCACAAACAGGGCAACCTACGAGCAGTACTTC.